The subject of this entry is one TCR beta chain. Its target is unknown. A multiplex PCR was run with 60 Vbeta primers and 13 Jbeta primers. Clones were sequenced by immunoSEQ multiplex PCR, and TCRdb holds only the in-frame ones, with some missing. The data contain over 100,000 clones, 78% of them seen just once; the ten biggest clones take up approximately 1.7%. This specimen comes from a study of cytomegalovirus exposure and HLA in healthy donors. In the study overall: One earlier analysis, a look at approximately 180 million T cells, found some 100 million unique TCR beta sequences. Caucasian-associated ancestry cluster membership applied to 75% to 85% of 398 genotyped donors. Overall study findings and caveats: The later analysis indicated that the majority of CMV-associated TCR beta chains appeared HLA-restricted.

The junction had 12 bases not matched to a gene; V was cut back by 6 bases and J by 4 bases. CDR1 and CDR2 from the germline V gene are KGHSH and LQKENI. The CDR3 is made up of 15 amino acids. Those who donated were healthy bone marrow donors. Sample: PBMCs. The chain is built from TRBV18 and TRBJ2-7; 7 nucleotides align to TRBD1. The TCR originated in a woman in her thirties or forties in good health and CMV-seronegative. The CDR3 DNA reads TGTGCCAGCTCGGGGACAGCTTTTACGATGTACGAGCAGTACTTC. Its protein is CASSGTAFTMYEQYF. The variable domain in full, with the rest retrieved from reference TRBV18 and TRBJ2-7, is NAGVMQNPRHLVRRRGQEARLRCSPMKGHSHVYWYRQLPEEGLKFMVYLQKENIIDESGMPKERFSAEFPKEGPSILRIQQVVRGDSAAYFCASSGTAFTMYEQYFGPGTRLTVT.